These 9 T cell receptor beta chains were all obtained from the same sample, sequenced in a study of T-cell memory formation after mild COVID-19. TCRdb analysed the 5' RACE reads with MiXCR anew, one entry per CDR3 protein. Altogether around 440,000 distinct CDR3 sequences are present, about 20% being singletons, with the ten largest covering approximately 13%. The sample was PBMCs or a T cell subset sorted from them (not recorded which). These receptors all come from an adult woman who had mild COVID-19 (a few samples of this study predate the infection). Cell type and time point are not known.

The V call is TRBV7-8, the J call TRBJ2-1; possible D gene TRBD2, 6 bases. The germline V gene encodes CDR1 SGHVS and CDR2 FQNEAQ. The ends were cut back, 8 bases at V and 2 bases at J, with 10 bases in the middle. This CDR3 spans 13 amino acids. The CDR3 DNA reads as TGTGCCAGCCTTAGCGGTACCTACAATGAGCAGTTCTTC. It codes for CASLSGTYNEQFF.

In its sample, this clonotype was seen many times. The DNA of the CDR3 is TGTGCCAGCAGCTTAAAGATCGATTCACCCCTCCACTTT. It encodes CASSLKIDSPLHF. The chain carries TRBV11-1 and TRBJ1-6; D uncertain. Germline V CDR1 and CDR2: SGHAT, FQDESV (reference sequence). Trimming removed 2 bases at V and 8 bases at J, with 7 bases between. The CDR3 is 13 residues long.

This clonotype was detected only a few times. The genes are TRBV7-9 and TRBJ2-6; TRBD1 matches at 11 bases. The V and J ends lost 4 bases and 4 bases, in that order; junction bases with no gene match: 12. The CDR3 has 19 residues. Per germline, CDR1 SEHNR and CDR2 FQNEAQ (reference sequence). This CDR3 reads CASSSLTGTGGSGANVLTF. As DNA, the CDR3 is TGTGCCAGCAGCTCCCTCACCGGGACAGGGGGTTCGGGGGCCAACGTCCTGACTTTC.

The chain couples TRBV24-1 to TRBJ2-1; no clear D gene. The CDR3 spans 13 residues. Germline V gene lookup returns CDR1 KGHDR and CDR2 SFDVKD. V was pared by 3 bases and J by 4 bases, with 6 bases between. The chain's CDR3 is CATSDLLYNEQFF. CDR3 coding DNA: TGTGCCACCAGTGATCTATTATACAATGAGCAGTTCTTC.

This clonotype was detected only a few times. The rearrangement joins TRBV4-1 to TRBJ2-1; possible D gene TRBD1, 6 bases. V was cut by 2 bases and J by 9 bases, with 14 bases left in between. The CDR3 loop spans 14 amino acids. Germline V gives CDR1 MGHRA, CDR2 YSYEKL. The CDR3 sequence: CASSQRHTGSEQFF. CDR3 coding DNA: TGCGCCAGCAGCCAAAGGCACACAGGGAGTGAGCAGTTCTTC.

The chain links TRBV7-8 to TRBJ2-7, with 8 bases that match TRBD2. This CDR3 is 14 amino acids long. CDR1 and CDR2 (germline): SGHVS, FQNEAQ. Trimming removed 1 base from V and 5 bases from J; junction bases left unmatched: 4. The CDR3 sequence is CASSLEGLVDEQYF. The CDR3 coding sequence is TGTGCCAGCAGCTTAGAGGGACTAGTGGACGAGCAGTACTTC. Combining the CDR3 with reference TRBV7-8 and TRBJ2-7 gives the whole variable domain GAGVSQSPRYKVAKRGQDVALRCDPISGHVSLFWYQQALGQGPEFLTYFQNEAQLDKSGLPSDRFFAERPEGSVSTLKIQRTQQEDSAVYLCASSLEGLVDEQYFGPGTRLTVT.

This sequence joins TRBV6-2 or TRBV6-3 and TRBJ1-2; D possibly corresponds to TRBD1 (5 bases). The CDR3 is 14 residues long. Trimming removed 5 bases from V and 0 bases from J, with 10 bases in between. From germline, CDR1 is MNHEY and CDR2 SVGEGT. The CDR3 loop reads CASSGDRANYGYTF. The CDR3 DNA sequence: TGTGCCAGCAGTGGGGACCGGGCTAACTATGGCTACACCTTC.

The J gene is TRBJ1-5, the V gene TRBV19, with 7 bases aligning to TRBD1. CDR3 length equals 14 residues. V gave up 5 bases and J gave up 2 bases; unmatched junction bases: 3. Germline assignment: CDR1 LNHDA and CDR2 SQIVND (reference sequence). CDR3 residues: CASSEGQRNQPQHF. The CDR3 DNA reads TGTGCCAGTAGTGAGGGACAGCGCAATCAGCCCCAGCATTTT.

This clonotype was seen ten or more times. The chain is built from TRBV7-8 and TRBJ2-1; 7 bases line up with TRBD2. V gave up 6 bases and J gave up 2 bases; unmatched junction bases: 7. The CDR3 sequence is 15 residues long. Germline V lookup: CDR1 SGHVS, CDR2 FQNEAQ. The CDR3 DNA reads as TGTGCCAGCAGTCAAACAGCGGGAACCTACAATGAGCAGTTCTTC. Residues: CASSQTAGTYNEQFF.